Shown below are 29 T cell receptor beta chains from a single sample sequenced in a study of blood T cell repertoires in COVID-19. Libraries were prepared by immunoSEQ multiplex PCR; TCRdb keeps only in-frame clonotypes and omits some of them. The sample shows some 320,000 clones, roughly 85% of them seen only once. Sequencing was performed on peripheral blood. These receptors came from a human donor in a cohort sampled during active COVID-19.

V usage is TRBV6-1 and J usage is TRBJ1-1, with D uncertain. CDR1 is MNHNS and CDR2 is SASEGT in the germline V gene. The length of the CDR3 is 14 residues. The V and J ends lost 1 base and 5 bases respectively, with 11 bases between them. CDR3 residues: CASSEELGSTEAFF. For the CDR3, the DNA is TGTGCCAGCAGTGAAGAATTGGGGAGTACTGAAGCTTTCTTT.

The rearrangement uses TRBV19 and TRBJ2-1, with 7 bases identical to TRBD2. J lost 3 bases, V lost 1 base, and 6 bases had no gene match. CDR3 length equals 16 residues. CDR1 LNHDA and CDR2 SQIVND come from the germline V gene (reference sequence). CDR3 in DNA: TGTGCCAGTAGTATAGGTGGTAGCGGGTACTACAATGAGCAGTTCTTC. Protein sequence: CASSIGGSGYYNEQFF.

CDR3 residues: CAWSTALNTEAFF. The CDR3 nucleotides read TGTGCCTGGTCGACAGCTTTGAACACTGAAGCTTTCTTT. The rearrangement uses TRBV30 and TRBJ1-1, with D possibly TRBD1 on 5 matching bases. Germline-derived CDR1 and CDR2 are GTSNPN and SVGIG (reference sequence). The CDR3 extends over 13 amino acids. The V gene lost 5 bases and the J gene lost 0 bases, with 10 bases spanning the gap.

Here the CDR3 DNA reads TGTGCCAGCAGACCGAATTACATTGGAAACACCATATATTTT. Its protein product is CASRPNYIGNTIYF. The rearrangement joins TRBV6-6 to TRBJ1-3, with unresolved D. Trimming left V 6 bases short and J 3 bases short, with 12 bases between. The CDR3 is 14 residues long. CDR1 MNHNY and CDR2 SVGAGI come from the germline V gene (reference sequence).

The gene calls are TRBV7-8 and TRBJ2-2, with 13 bases matching TRBD2. Losses at the gene ends were 2 bases for V and 8 bases for J; bases not matched to a gene: 2. The CDR3 covers 15 residues. Germline V lookup: CDR1 SGHVS, CDR2 FQNEAQ. The CDR3 DNA follows: TGTGCCAGCAGCTTACGACTAGCGGGAGGTGGGGAGCTGTTTTTT. Its protein product is CASSLRLAGGGELFF.

V gene TRBV2 combines with J gene TRBJ1-3, with unresolved D. In germline, CDR1 is SNHLY, CDR2 FYNNEI. CDR3 length: 13 residues. V lost 7 bases, J lost 4 bases, and 11 bases lay in between. For the CDR3, the DNA is TGTGCCAGCAAGGTCGAGGGAGGAAACACCATATATTTT. Amino acids: CASKVEGGNTIYF.

The chain couples TRBV19 to TRBJ2-7, with TRBD1 identical over 11 bases. V gave up 3 bases and J gave up 5 bases; unmatched junction bases: 6. Germline lookup yields CDR1 LNHDA and CDR2 SQIVND (reference sequence). This CDR3 is built from 15 residues. The CDR3 is CASSIPGQGVNEQYF. The CDR3 DNA reads as TGTGCCAGTAGTATCCCGGGACAGGGGGTTAACGAGCAGTACTTC. The whole variable domain, remainder taken from reference TRBV19 and TRBJ2-7, is DGGITQSPKYLFRKEGQNVTLSCEQNLNHDAMYWYRQDPGQGLRLIYYSQIVNDFQKGDIAEGYSVSREKKESFPLTVTSAQKNPTAFYLCASSIPGQGVNEQYFGPGTRLTVT.

The J gene is TRBJ2-3, the V gene TRBV6-5, with 7 bases aligning to TRBD1. Per the germline V gene, CDR1 is MNHEY and CDR2 is SVGAGI. The CDR3 loop spans 14 amino acids. V was clipped by 7 bases and J by 2 bases; unmatched bases: 6. CDR3 sequence: CASNTGQLTDTQYF. CDR3 nucleotides: TGTGCCAGCAATACGGGACAGCTCACAGATACGCAGTATTTT.

This chain joins TRBV9 and TRBJ2-7, with 9 bases aligning to TRBD1. The CDR3 loop spans 18 amino acids. The germline gives CDR1 SGDLS, CDR2 YYNGEE. Losses at the gene ends were 0 bases for V and 7 bases for J; bases not matched to a gene: 17. As DNA, the CDR3 is TGTGCCAGCAGCGTAGGTTTTGGTGGAGGGACAGGGCGTTGGGAGCAGTACTTC. Residues: CASSVGFGGGTGRWEQYF.

This chain uses TRBV19 with TRBJ2-7; a possible D gene is TRBD1 (6 bases). The ends were cut back, 6 bases at V and 6 bases at J, with 18 bases in the middle. This CDR3 is built from 14 residues. The V gene's germline CDR1 is LNHDA and CDR2 SQIVND (reference sequence). The CDR3 region has the DNA TGTGCCAGTAGGCACAGGGTATATGTGGGCGAGCAGTACTTC. Amino acids: CASRHRVYVGEQYF.

The rearrangement uses TRBV5-8 and TRBJ2-7, with D perhaps matching TRBD2 (6 bases). CDR1 and CDR2 (germline): SGHTS, YDEGEE. Trimming pared 5 bases from V and 3 bases from J, leaving 27 bases between. This CDR3 spans 18 amino acids. This CDR3 reads CASRKMGLAPVKNYEQYF. CDR3 nucleotide sequence: TGTGCCAGCAGAAAGATGGGGCTAGCGCCAGTCAAGAACTACGAGCAGTACTTC.

J is TRBJ1-5 and V is TRBV21-1. TRBV21-1 is termed a pseudogene. CDR3 length: 13 amino acids. Written as DNA, the CDR3 is TGTGCCAGCAGCAAATACGGAGGGGCAGGTGGACATTTT. It is translated as CASSKYGGAGGHF.

The chain is built from TRBV7-6 and TRBJ2-2, with a tentative D call TRBD2 (5 bases). Trimming removed 4 bases from V and 5 bases from J, with 26 bases in between. Germline-derived CDR1 and CDR2 are SGHVS and FNYEAQ. This CDR3 region has 19 residues. This chain's CDR3 is CASSSARPTAEGLTGELFF. The CDR3 nucleotides are TGTGCCAGCAGCTCCGCCCGACCAACAGCAGAGGGCCTAACCGGGGAGCTGTTTTTT.

V usage is TRBV24-1 and J usage is TRBJ1-2, with D possibly matching TRBD1 (5 bases). Germline CDR1 KGHDR, CDR2 SFDVKD. V was shortened by 4 bases and J by 5 bases, with 13 bases between the two germline ends. The CDR3 is 14 amino acids. The CDR3 bases are TGTGCCACCAGTGACTCAACGCAGGGTTATGGCTACACCTTC. It translates to CATSDSTQGYGYTF.

The chain's CDR3 is CASSQRLAGGSAAYNEQFF. CDR3 DNA: TGTGCCAGCAGCCAAAGACTAGCGGGGGGATCAGCCGCCTACAATGAGCAGTTCTTC. V gene TRBV4-2 combines with J gene TRBJ2-1; 13 bases line up with TRBD2. Germline V lookup: CDR1 LGHNA, CDR2 YNFKEQ. There are 19 residues in the CDR3. Trimming at V came to 2 bases and at J to 2 bases, leaving 9 bases not matched to a gene.

V and J are TRBV19 and TRBJ1-1, with 10 bases identical to TRBD1. The CDR3 has 14 amino acids. The V segment lost 5 bases and the J segment 4 bases; nucleotides outside the gene matches: 4. The germline gives CDR1 LNHDA, CDR2 SQIVND (reference sequence). The CDR3 sequence: CASSAGQGGTEAFF. The CDR3 coding sequence is TGTGCCAGTAGTGCCGGACAGGGGGGCACTGAAGCTTTCTTT.

This clone was counted only a few times. The chain joins TRBV9 to TRBJ1-2; TRBD1 aligns across 7 bases. Germline CDR1 SGDLS, CDR2 YYNGEE. The CDR3 contains 17 residues. V shed 4 bases and J 7 bases; nucleotides not matched to a gene: 19. In nucleotides, the CDR3 is TGTGCCAGCAGCCCTCGGGACAGAAATATGGCGAAGGGTGGCTACACCTTC. Translating gives CASSPRDRNMAKGGYTF.

The chain uses TRBV7-3 and TRBJ2-3; tentative D call: TRBD2 (7 bases). Between the trimmed V and J ends, which lost 3 bases and 6 bases, there was a span of 13 bases. This CDR3 contains 14 residues. Germline lookup yields CDR1 SGHTA and CDR2 FQGTGA. CDR3 region: CASSFRGAADTQYF. The CDR3 coding sequence is TGTGCCAGCAGCTTTCGGGGGGCCGCGGATACGCAGTATTTT.

This clone appeared once. The rearrangement uses TRBV19 and TRBJ1-1; TRBD1 matches at 11 bases. The length of the CDR3 is 15 residues. The ends lost 3 bases at V and 11 bases at J; junction bases unmatched: 11. Germline lookup yields CDR1 LNHDA and CDR2 SQIVND (reference sequence). CDR3: CASSISGTGGFDAFF. The CDR3 coding sequence is TGTGCCAGTAGTATTAGTGGGACAGGGGGGTTTGATGCTTTCTTT.

The table lists this clone with a few counts. J is TRBJ2-2 and V is TRBV5-1; perhaps TRBD2 as D (6 bases). This CDR3 is 14 amino acids long. The V end lost 3 bases, the J end lost 6 bases, and 12 bases lay between the germline ends. Germline V CDR1 and CDR2: SGHRS, YFSETQ. CDR3 region: CASSWRGGAGELFF. The CDR3 nucleotides read TGCGCCAGCAGCTGGAGAGGAGGGGCCGGGGAGCTGTTTTTT. The variable domain in full, completed from reference TRBV5-1 and TRBJ2-2, reads KAGVTQTPRYLIKTRGQQVTLSCSPISGHRSVSWYQQTPGQGLQFLFEYFSETQRNKGNFPGRFSGRQFSNSRSEMNVSTLELGDSALYLCASSWRGGAGELFFGEGSRLTVL.

A single count supports this clone. The gene calls are TRBV6-5 and TRBJ1-1, with a tentative D call TRBD1 (5 bases). From germline, CDR1 is MNHEY and CDR2 SVGAGI. The CDR3 length is 14 residues. V was shortened by 0 bases and J by 6 bases, with 11 bases between the two germline ends. CDR3 amino acids: CASSYSGGEPEAFF. The DNA of the CDR3 is TGTGCCAGCAGTTACTCGGGGGGGGAGCCTGAAGCTTTCTTT.

This sequence joins TRBV4-2 and TRBJ1-3, with TRBD1 as a possible D gene (5 bases). The CDR3 loop spans 17 amino acids. Looked up from germline, CDR1 is LGHNA and CDR2 is YNFKEQ. Trimming removed 4 bases from V and 3 bases from J, with 19 bases in between. The CDR3 DNA reads TGTGCCAGCAGCCCTAAAGGACGCGGACATTTTGGAAACACCATATATTTT. This translates into CASSPKGRGHFGNTIYF.

The V and J genes are TRBV12-3 or TRBV12-4 and TRBJ1-1; a possible D gene is TRBD1 (5 bases). This CDR3 region has 13 residues. Trimming cost V 4 bases and J 1 base, with 7 bases left between them. Written as DNA, the CDR3 is TGTGCCAGCAGTTACGGACAGAACACTGAAGCTTTCTTT. Translated: CASSYGQNTEAFF.

The DNA of the CDR3 is TGTGCCAGCAGCTTGCATTTTTCGAGCGGGGGGTCCTTGAATACGCAGTATTTT. As protein: CASSLHFSSGGSLNTQYF. V and J are TRBV7-3 and TRBJ2-3, with 9 bases fitting TRBD2. This CDR3 region has 18 residues. V was clipped by 3 bases and J by 7 bases; unmatched bases: 17. From germline, CDR1 is SGHTA and CDR2 FQGTGA.

This chain joins TRBV2 and TRBJ1-5, with a possible D match to TRBD1 (5 bases). V lost 5 bases to trimming and J lost 2 bases, with 7 bases between them. Germline V gene sequence: CDR1 SNHLY, CDR2 FYNNEI. The CDR3 is made up of 13 amino acids. This CDR3 is CASSIRGNQPQHF. CDR3 nucleotide sequence: TGTGCCAGCAGTATCAGGGGCAATCAGCCCCAGCATTTT.

The genes are TRBV15 and TRBJ2-7; tentatively, D is TRBD1 (5 bases). This CDR3 has 11 residues. Looked up from germline, CDR1 is LNHNV and CDR2 is YYDKDF (reference sequence). Trimming left V 3 bases short and J 5 bases short, with 5 bases between. The CDR3 sequence: CATSSRDEQYF. The CDR3 DNA sequence: TGTGCCACCAGCAGCAGGGACGAGCAGTACTTC.

CDR3 nucleotides: TGTGCCAGGGTGACAGACACCTACGAGCAGTACTTC. This translates into CARVTDTYEQYF. V is TRBV7-3 and J is TRBJ2-7; D perhaps matches TRBD1 (5 bases). Germline-derived CDR1 and CDR2 are SGHTA and FQGTGA. V dropped 9 bases and J dropped 2 bases, with 11 bases sitting between them. This CDR3 comprises 12 residues.

The chain joins TRBV7-2 to TRBJ1-2; TRBD1 is a possible D gene (6 bases). Germline V lookup: CDR1 SGHTA, CDR2 FQGNSA. V was cut by 5 bases and J by 2 bases, with 15 bases left in between. The CDR3 consists of 15 residues. The DNA for the CDR3 is TGTGCCAGCAGCCAATCCATCACAGGGAACTATGGCTACACCTTC. Translated: CASSQSITGNYGYTF.

Points on this clone: Additional DNA sequences in this sample encode the identical CDR3. This chain connects TRBV5-1 to TRBJ2-7; 12 bases agree with TRBD1. This CDR3 is built from 14 residues. The trim removed 3 bases at V and 7 bases at J, leaving 5 bases unmatched. Germline V gives CDR1 SGHRS, CDR2 YFSETQ. The CDR3 bases are TGCGCCAGCAGCTCGGGACAGGGGGCAGGAGAGCAGTACTTC. This codes for CASSSGQGAGEQYF.